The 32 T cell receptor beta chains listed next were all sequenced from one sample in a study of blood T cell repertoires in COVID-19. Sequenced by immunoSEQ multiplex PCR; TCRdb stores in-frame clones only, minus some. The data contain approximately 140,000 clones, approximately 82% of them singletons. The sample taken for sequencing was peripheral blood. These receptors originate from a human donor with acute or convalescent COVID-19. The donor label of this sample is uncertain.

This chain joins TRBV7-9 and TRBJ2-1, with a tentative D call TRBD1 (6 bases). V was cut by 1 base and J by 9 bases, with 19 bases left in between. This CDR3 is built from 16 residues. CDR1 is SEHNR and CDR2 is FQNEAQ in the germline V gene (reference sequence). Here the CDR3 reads CASSLGGGTPNSEQFF. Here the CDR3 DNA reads TGTGCCAGCAGCTTAGGTGGGGGCACTCCGAATAGTGAGCAGTTCTTC.

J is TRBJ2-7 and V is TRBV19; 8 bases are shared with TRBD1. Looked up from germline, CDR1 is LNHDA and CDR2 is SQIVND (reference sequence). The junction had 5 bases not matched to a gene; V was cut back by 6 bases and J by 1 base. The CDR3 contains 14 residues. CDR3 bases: TGTGCCAGTAGCGGACAGGGAATTTCCTACGAGCAGTACTTC. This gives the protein CASSGQGISYEQYF.

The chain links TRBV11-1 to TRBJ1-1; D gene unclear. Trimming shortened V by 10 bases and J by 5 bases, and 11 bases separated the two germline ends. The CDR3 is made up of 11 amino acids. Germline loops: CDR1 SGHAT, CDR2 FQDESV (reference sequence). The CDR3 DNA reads TGTGCCACCTCTACGCGAACTGAAGCTTTCTTT. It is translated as CATSTRTEAFF. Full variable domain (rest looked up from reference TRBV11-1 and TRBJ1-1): EAEVAQSPRYKITEKSQAVAFWCDPISGHATLYWYRQILGQGPELLVQFQDESVVDDSQLPKDRFSAERLKGVDSTLKIQPAELGDSAMYLCATSTRTEAFFGQGTRLTVV.

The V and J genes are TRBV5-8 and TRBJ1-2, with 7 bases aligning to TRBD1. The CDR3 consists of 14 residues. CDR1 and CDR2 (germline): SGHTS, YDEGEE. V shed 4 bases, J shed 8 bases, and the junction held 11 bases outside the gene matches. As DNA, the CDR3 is TGTGCCAGCAGCCCAACAGGGGAAGGTTACGGCTACACCTTC. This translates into CASSPTGEGYGYTF.

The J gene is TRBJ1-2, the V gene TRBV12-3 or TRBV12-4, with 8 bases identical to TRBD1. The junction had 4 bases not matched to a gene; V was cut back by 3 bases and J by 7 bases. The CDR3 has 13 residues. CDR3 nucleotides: TGTGCCAGCAGTTTGCAGGGACAGGTTGGCTACACCTTC. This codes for CASSLQGQVGYTF.

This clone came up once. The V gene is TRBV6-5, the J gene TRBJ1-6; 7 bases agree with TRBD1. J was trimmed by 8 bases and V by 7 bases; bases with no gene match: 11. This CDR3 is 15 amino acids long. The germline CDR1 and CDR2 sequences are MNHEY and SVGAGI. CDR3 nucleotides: TGTGCCAGCACCGGGGCGACAGGGTCGTATTCACCCCTCCACTTT. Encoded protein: CASTGATGSYSPLHF.

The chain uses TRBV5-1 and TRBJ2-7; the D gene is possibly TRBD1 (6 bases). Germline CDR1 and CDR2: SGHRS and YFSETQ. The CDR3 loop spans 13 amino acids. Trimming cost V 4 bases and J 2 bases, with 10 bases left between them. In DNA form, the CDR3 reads TGCGCCAGCAGCCCGACAGGAACCTACGAGCAGTACTTC. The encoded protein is CASSPTGTYEQYF. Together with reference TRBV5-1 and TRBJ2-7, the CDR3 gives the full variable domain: KAGVTQTPRYLIKTRGQQVTLSCSPISGHRSVSWYQQTPGQGLQFLFEYFSETQRNKGNFPGRFSGRQFSNSRSEMNVSTLELGDSALYLCASSPTGTYEQYFGPGTRLTVT.

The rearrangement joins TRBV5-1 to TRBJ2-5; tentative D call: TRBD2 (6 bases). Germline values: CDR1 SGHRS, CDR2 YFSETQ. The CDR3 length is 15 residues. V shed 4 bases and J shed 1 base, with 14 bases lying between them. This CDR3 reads CASSRGIYSQETQYF. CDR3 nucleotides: TGCGCCAGCAGCCGGGGGATCTACTCCCAAGAGACCCAGTACTTC. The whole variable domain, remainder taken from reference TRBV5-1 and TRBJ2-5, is KAGVTQTPRYLIKTRGQQVTLSCSPISGHRSVSWYQQTPGQGLQFLFEYFSETQRNKGNFPGRFSGRQFSNSRSEMNVSTLELGDSALYLCASSRGIYSQETQYFGPGTRLLVL.

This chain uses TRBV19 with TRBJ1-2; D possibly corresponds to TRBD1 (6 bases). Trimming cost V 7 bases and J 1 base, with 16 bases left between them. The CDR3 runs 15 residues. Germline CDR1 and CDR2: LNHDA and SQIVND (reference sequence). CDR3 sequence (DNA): TGTGCCAGTAATTCCAGGCAGGGGCGTAACTATGGCTACACCTTC. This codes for CASNSRQGRNYGYTF.

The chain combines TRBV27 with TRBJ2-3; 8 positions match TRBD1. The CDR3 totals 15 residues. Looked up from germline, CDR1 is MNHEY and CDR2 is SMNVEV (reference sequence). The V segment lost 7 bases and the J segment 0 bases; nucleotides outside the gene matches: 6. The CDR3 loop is CASTNRGASTDTQYF. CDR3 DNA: TGTGCCAGCACTAACAGGGGGGCCAGCACAGATACGCAGTATTTT.

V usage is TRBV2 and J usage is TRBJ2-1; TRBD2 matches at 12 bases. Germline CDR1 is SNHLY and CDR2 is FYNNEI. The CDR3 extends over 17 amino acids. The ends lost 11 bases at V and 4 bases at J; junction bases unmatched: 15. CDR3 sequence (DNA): TGTGCCTCTAGACGGGCTAGCGGGGGGGCAGGGTACAATGAGCAGTTCTTC. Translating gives CASRRASGGAGYNEQFF.

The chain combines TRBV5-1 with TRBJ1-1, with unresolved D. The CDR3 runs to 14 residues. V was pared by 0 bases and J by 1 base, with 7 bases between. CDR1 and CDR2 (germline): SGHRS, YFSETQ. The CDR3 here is CASSLGHPNTEAFF. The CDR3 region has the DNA TGCGCCAGCAGCTTGGGACACCCGAACACTGAAGCTTTCTTT.

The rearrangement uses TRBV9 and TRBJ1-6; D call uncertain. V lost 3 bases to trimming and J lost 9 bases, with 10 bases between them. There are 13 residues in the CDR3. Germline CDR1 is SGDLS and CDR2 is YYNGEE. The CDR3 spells CASSGTPGSPLHF. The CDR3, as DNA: TGTGCCAGCAGCGGGACTCCTGGTTCACCCCTCCACTTT.

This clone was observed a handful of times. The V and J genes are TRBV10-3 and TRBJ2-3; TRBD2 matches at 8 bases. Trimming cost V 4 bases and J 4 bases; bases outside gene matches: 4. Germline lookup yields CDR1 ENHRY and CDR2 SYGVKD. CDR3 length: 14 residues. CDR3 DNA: TGTGCCATCAGTGCGGGAGGGGACGCAGATACGCAGTATTTT. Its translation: CAISAGGDADTQYF.

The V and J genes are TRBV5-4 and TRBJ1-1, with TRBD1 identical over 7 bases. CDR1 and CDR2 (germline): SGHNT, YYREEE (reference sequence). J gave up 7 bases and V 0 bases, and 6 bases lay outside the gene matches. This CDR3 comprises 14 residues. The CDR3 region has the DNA TGTGCCAGCAGCTTGGGAAGGGGGCGGGATGAAGCTTTCTTT. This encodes CASSLGRGRDEAFF.

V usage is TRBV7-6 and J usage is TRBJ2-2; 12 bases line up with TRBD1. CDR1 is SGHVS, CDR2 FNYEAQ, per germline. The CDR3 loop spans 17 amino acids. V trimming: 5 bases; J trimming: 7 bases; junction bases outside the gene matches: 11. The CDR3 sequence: CASSQKPGQGAVGELFF. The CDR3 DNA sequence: TGTGCCAGCAGCCAGAAACCGGGACAGGGGGCGGTCGGGGAGCTGTTTTTT.

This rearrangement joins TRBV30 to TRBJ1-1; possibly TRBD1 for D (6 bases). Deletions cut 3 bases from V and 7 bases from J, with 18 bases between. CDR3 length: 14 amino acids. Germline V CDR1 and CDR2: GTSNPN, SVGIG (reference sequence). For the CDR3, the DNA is TGTGCCTGGAGAAAGGGACACCAATACAGTGAAGCTTTCTTT. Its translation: CAWRKGHQYSEAFF.

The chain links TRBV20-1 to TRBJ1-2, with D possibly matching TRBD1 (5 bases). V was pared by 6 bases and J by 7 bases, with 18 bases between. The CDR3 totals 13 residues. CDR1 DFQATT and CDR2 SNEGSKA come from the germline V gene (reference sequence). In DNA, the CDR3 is TGCAGTGCCAGTCAGGGCTTCGGGTTTGGCTACACCTTC. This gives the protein CSASQGFGFGYTF.

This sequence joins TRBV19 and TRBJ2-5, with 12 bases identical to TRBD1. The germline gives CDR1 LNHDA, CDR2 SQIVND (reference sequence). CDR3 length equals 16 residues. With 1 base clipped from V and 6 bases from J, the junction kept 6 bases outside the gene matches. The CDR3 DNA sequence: TGTGCCAGTAGTATAGGGGGACAGGGGGCTGGACAGACCCAGTACTTC. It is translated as CASSIGGQGAGQTQYF. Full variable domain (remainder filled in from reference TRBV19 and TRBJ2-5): DGGITQSPKYLFRKEGQNVTLSCEQNLNHDAMYWYRQDPGQGLRLIYYSQIVNDFQKGDIAEGYSVSREKKESFPLTVTSAQKNPTAFYLCASSIGGQGAGQTQYFGPGTRLLVL.

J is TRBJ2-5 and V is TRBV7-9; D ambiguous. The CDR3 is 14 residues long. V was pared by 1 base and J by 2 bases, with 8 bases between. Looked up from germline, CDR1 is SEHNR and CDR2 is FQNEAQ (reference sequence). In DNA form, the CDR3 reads TGTGCCAGCAGCTTAGGAACAGTTCAAGAGACCCAGTACTTC. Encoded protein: CASSLGTVQETQYF.

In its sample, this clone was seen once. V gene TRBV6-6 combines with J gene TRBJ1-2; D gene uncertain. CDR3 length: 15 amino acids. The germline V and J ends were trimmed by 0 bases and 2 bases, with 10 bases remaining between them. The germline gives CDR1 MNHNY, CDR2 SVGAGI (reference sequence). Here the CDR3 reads CASSYSGSGNYGYTF. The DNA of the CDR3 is TGTGCCAGCAGTTACTCGGGCAGTGGAAACTATGGCTACACCTTC.

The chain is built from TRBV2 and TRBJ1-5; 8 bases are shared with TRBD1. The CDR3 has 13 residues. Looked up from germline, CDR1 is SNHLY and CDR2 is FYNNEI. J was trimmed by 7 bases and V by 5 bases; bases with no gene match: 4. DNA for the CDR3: TGTGCCAGCAGTACGACAGGGGCCCAGCCCCAGCATTTT. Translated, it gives CASSTTGAQPQHF. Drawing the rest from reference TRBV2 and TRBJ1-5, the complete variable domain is EPEVTQTPSHQVTQMGQEVILRCVPISNHLYFYWYRQILGQKVEFLVSFYNNEISEKSEIFDDQFSVERPDGSNFTLKIRSTKLEDSAMYFCASSTTGAQPQHFGDGTRLSIL.

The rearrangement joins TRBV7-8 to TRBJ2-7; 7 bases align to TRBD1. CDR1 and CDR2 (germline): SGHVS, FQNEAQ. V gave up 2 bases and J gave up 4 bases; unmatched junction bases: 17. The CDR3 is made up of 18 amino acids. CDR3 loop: CASSLSMKDRRTFYEQYF. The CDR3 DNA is TGTGCCAGCAGCTTAAGTATGAAGGACAGGAGGACGTTTTACGAGCAGTACTTC.

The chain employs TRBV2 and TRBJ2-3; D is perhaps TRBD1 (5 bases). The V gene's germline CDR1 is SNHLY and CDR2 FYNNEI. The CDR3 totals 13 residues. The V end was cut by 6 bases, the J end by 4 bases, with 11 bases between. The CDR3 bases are TGTGCCAGCAGGCCCTGGGGCTCAGATACGCAGTATTTT. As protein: CASRPWGSDTQYF.

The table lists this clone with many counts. Here the CDR3 DNA reads TGTGCCAGCAGCTCCCTCTTGGGACAGGGTGACACCGGGGAGCTGTTTTTT. Protein product: CASSSLLGQGDTGELFF. V and J are TRBV7-9 and TRBJ2-2, with TRBD1 matching 9 bases. This CDR3 is built from 17 residues. V dropped 4 bases and J dropped 3; count of bases not matched to a gene: 9. Germline assignment: CDR1 SEHNR and CDR2 FQNEAQ (reference sequence).

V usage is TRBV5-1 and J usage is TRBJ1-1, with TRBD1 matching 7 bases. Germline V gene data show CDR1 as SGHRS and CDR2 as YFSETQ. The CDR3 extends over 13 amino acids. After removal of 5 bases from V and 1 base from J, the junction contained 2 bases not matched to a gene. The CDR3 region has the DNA TGCGCCAGCAGGTGGGACAGGAACACTGAAGCTTTCTTT. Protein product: CASRWDRNTEAFF.

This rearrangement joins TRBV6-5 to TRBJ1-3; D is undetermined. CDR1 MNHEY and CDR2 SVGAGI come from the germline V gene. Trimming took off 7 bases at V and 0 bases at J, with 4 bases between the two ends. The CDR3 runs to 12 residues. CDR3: CASTGSGNTIYF. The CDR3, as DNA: TGTGCCAGCACGGGCTCTGGAAACACCATATATTTT.

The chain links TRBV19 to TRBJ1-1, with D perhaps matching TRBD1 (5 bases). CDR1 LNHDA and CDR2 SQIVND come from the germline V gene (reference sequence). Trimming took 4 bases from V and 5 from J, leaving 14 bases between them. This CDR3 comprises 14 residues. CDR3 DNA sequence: TGTGCCAGTAGTACCTATACAGGTAATACTGAAGCTTTCTTT. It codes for CASSTYTGNTEAFF.

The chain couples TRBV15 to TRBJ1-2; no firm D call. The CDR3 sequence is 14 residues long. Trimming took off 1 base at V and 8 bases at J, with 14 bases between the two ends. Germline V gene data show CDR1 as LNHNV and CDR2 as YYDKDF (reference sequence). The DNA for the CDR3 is TGTGCCACCAGCAGAGGACATCCCACGGGGGGCTACACCTTC. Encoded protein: CATSRGHPTGGYTF.

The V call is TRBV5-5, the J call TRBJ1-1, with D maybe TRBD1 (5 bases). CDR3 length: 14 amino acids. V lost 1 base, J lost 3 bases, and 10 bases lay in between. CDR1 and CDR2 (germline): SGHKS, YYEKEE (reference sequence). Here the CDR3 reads CASSLNLGDTEAFF. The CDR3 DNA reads TGTGCCAGCAGCTTGAATTTAGGGGACACTGAAGCTTTCTTT.

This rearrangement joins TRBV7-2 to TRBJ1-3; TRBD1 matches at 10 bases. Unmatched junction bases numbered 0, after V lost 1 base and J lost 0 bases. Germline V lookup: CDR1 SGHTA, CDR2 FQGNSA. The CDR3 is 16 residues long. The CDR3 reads CASSLGDRGSGNTIYF. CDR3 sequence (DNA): TGTGCCAGCAGCTTAGGGGACAGGGGCTCTGGAAACACCATATATTTT.

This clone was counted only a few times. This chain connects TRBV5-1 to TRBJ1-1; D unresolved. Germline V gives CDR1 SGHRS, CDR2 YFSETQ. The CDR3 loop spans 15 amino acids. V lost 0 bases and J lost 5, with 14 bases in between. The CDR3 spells CASSLDPRSWTEAFF. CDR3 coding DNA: TGCGCCAGCAGCTTGGATCCGAGGAGCTGGACTGAAGCTTTCTTT.